Listed here is a single TCR beta chain. Its cognate antigen is unknown. Sequencing used immunoSEQ multiplex PCR; TCRdb keeps in-frame clones, though not all of them. The data show about 150,000 clones, about 90% seen once. The data belong to a study of T cell responses to AZD1222 COVID-19 vaccine. Study results and limitations: Among those given AZD1222, only 5 to 7 were seropositive at baseline. Nearly half of spike-specific TCRs reportedly go after variant regions that carry no mutations.

Sequenced material: peripheral blood, taken 28 days after the second dose of the MenACWY control vaccine. This clonotype was obtained from an adult who received the MenACWY meningococcal vaccine as a control.

The CDR3 bases are TGTGCCAGCAGTTTATTGGCAAGCAATGAGCAGTTCTTC. Translated: CASSLLASNEQFF. This chain connects TRBV12-3 or TRBV12-4 to TRBJ2-1; D remains ambiguous. V lost 2 bases, J lost 6 bases, and 8 bases lay in between. This CDR3 is 13 amino acids long.